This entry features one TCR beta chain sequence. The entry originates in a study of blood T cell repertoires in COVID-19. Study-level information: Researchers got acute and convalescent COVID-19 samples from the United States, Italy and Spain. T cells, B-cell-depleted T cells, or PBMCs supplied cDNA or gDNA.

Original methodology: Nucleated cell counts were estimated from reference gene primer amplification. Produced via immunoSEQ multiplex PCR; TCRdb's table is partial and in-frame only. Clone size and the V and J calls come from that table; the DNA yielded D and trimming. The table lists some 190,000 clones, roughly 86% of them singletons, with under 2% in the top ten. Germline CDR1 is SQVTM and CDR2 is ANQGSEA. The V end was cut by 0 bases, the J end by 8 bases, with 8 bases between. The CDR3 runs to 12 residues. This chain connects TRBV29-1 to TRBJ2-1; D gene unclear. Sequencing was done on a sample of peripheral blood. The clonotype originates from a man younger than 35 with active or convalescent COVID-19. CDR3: CSVEDRDYEQFF. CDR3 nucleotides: TGCAGCGTTGAAGATCGCGACTATGAGCAGTTCTTC.